These 6 T cell receptor beta chains originate from one sample sequenced in a study of post-analysis software for immune sequencing data. Regarding the study as a whole: The five TRBV segments detected at higher frequency in patients than in controls included TRBV5-6, TRBV5-1 and TRBV20-1.

These receptors are not linked to any known antigen. Unique-molecular-identifier-tagged TCR beta cDNA libraries were used. TCRdb analysed the PCR reads with MiXCR anew, one entry per CDR3 protein. The sample consists of 800,000 to 950,000 distinct CDR3 sequences, 53% of them appearing once. The specimen was blood. Receptors originate from a girl aged 5-17 years with multiple sclerosis.

This clonotype was detected once. CDR3 nucleotide sequence: TGTGCCATCAGTGAGTCGTCCTCTACCTACGAGCAGTACTTC. Amino acids: CAISESSSTYEQYF. The chain joins TRBV10-3 to TRBJ2-7; D gene unclear. This CDR3 comprises 14 residues. Trimming cost V 0 bases and J 2 bases, with 8 bases left between them. The germline gives CDR1 ENHRY, CDR2 SYGVKD.

The chain uses TRBV27 and TRBJ2-6; D call uncertain. Deletions cut 2 bases from V and 0 bases from J, with 8 bases between. The germline CDR1 and CDR2 sequences are MNHEY and SMNVEV (reference sequence). The CDR3 spans 16 residues. The CDR3 coding sequence is TGTGCCAGCAGTTTAGTACGGCCCTCTGGGGCCAACGTCCTGACTTTC. Protein sequence: CASSLVRPSGANVLTF.

The chain carries TRBV7-2 and TRBJ2-1, with 9 bases fitting TRBD2. Germline assignment: CDR1 SGHTA and CDR2 FQGNSA. CDR3 length: 17 amino acids. J lost 8 bases, V lost 0 bases, and 11 bases had no gene match. CDR3 amino acids: CASSLAVGLAGRDEQFF. In DNA form, the CDR3 reads TGTGCCAGCAGCTTAGCGGTAGGGCTAGCGGGGAGGGATGAGCAGTTCTTC.

This sequence joins TRBV7-9 and TRBJ1-2, with 8 bases fitting TRBD1. This CDR3 comprises 16 residues. Germline V gives CDR1 SEHNR, CDR2 FQNEAQ (reference sequence). With 5 bases clipped from V and 0 bases from J, the junction kept 8 bases outside the gene matches. This CDR3 reads CASSLSGQGANYGYTF. The CDR3 DNA follows: TGTGCCAGCAGCCTTAGTGGACAGGGCGCTAACTATGGCTACACCTTC.

The genes are TRBV5-1 and TRBJ1-1; 7 bases fit TRBD1. Looked up from germline, CDR1 is SGHRS and CDR2 is YFSETQ. With 3 bases clipped from V and 3 bases from J, the junction kept 5 bases outside the gene matches. The CDR3 extends over 14 amino acids. CDR3 nucleotides: TGCGCCAGCAGCTCAGACAGGGCGCACACTGAAGCTTTCTTT. Its translation is CASSSDRAHTEAFF. Together with reference TRBV5-1 and TRBJ1-1, the CDR3 gives the full variable domain: KAGVTQTPRYLIKTRGQQVTLSCSPISGHRSVSWYQQTPGQGLQFLFEYFSETQRNKGNFPGRFSGRQFSNSRSEMNVSTLELGDSALYLCASSSDRAHTEAFFGQGTRLTVV.

This clonotype was counted a few times. The chain is built from TRBV11-2 and TRBJ2-5, with TRBD2 as a possible D gene (6 bases). The CDR3 loop spans 14 amino acids. Germline V CDR1 and CDR2: SGHAT, FQNNGV. V was cut by 4 bases and J by 5 bases, with 14 bases left in between. This CDR3 reads CASSSWRGQETQYF. Here the CDR3 DNA reads TGTGCCAGCAGCTCCTGGAGGGGCCAGGAGACCCAGTACTTC. Looking up the rest from reference TRBV11-2 and TRBJ2-5 gives the full variable domain: EAGVAQSPRYKIIEKRQSVAFWCNPISGHATLYWYQQILGQGPKLLIQFQNNGVVDDSQLPKDRFSAERLKGVDSTLKIQPAKLEDSAVYLCASSSWRGQETQYFGPGTRLLVL.